This TCR beta chain was identified in a study of blood T cell repertoires in COVID-19. Original analysis: Reference gene primer amplification in the assay estimated nucleated cell counts. Using immunoSEQ multiplex PCR, the repertoire was profiled, and TCRdb retains in-frame clones only, with some absent. V and J calls and clone size are as listed in that table; D and trimming were resolved from the DNA. This sample has more than 110,000 clones, with about nine tenths found just once. The source of this sequence is a middle-aged man with active or convalescent COVID-19. Sequences were obtained from peripheral blood.

CDR3: CASSRYRGSGNTIYF. Written as DNA, the CDR3 is TGCGCCAGCAGTCGGTACAGGGGGAGTGGAAACACCATATATTTT. The chain has TRBV23-1 and TRBJ1-3; the match to TRBD1 covers 8 bases. TRBV23-1 is reported as an ORF; its role is uncertain. The CDR3 is made up of 15 amino acids. J lost 3 bases, V lost 4 bases, and 5 bases had no gene match.